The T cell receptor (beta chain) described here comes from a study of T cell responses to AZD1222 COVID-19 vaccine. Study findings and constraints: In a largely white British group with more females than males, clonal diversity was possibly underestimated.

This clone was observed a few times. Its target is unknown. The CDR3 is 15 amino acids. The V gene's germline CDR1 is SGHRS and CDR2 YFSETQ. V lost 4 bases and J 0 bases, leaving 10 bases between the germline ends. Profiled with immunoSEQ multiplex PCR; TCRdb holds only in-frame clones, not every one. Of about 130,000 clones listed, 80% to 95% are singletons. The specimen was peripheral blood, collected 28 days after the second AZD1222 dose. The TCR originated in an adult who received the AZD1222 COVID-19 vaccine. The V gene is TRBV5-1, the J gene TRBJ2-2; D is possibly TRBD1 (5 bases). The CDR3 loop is CASSEDTPNTGELFF. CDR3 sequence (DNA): TGCGCCAGCAGCGAGGACACCCCGAACACCGGGGAGCTGTTTTTT. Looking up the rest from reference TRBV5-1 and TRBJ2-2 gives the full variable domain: KAGVTQTPRYLIKTRGQQVTLSCSPISGHRSVSWYQQTPGQGLQFLFEYFSETQRNKGNFPGRFSGRQFSNSRSEMNVSTLELGDSALYLCASSEDTPNTGELFFGEGSRLTVL.